This TCR beta chain was obtained from a study of CD8+ T cells in alopecia areata. On the study more broadly: At a dose of 5 to 10 mg twice daily, oral tofacitinib was given to treated patients. The duration of tofacitinib was 6 to 18 months, with 6 months off drug afterward. The authors scored treated patients' severity by affected scalp percentage.

Investigators isolated RNA and reverse transcribed it into cDNA to act as the sequencing template. This table comes from immunoSEQ multiplex PCR, and its TCRdb copy is limited to in-frame clones, with some not included. This sample has roughly 220,000 clones; more than 30% occur once, and the top ten carry 0.48%. Per germline, CDR1 LNHDA and CDR2 SQIVND (reference sequence). After removal of 3 bases from V and 12 bases from J, the junction contained 7 bases not matched to a gene. The CDR3 contains 13 residues. Indicated treatment: oral pan-JAK inhibitor, 5-10 mg twice daily. This sample comprised CD4+ T cells sorted from blood, obtained at approximately week 31, from a patient treated with tofacitinib. V usage is TRBV19 and J usage is TRBJ2-1; 8 bases are a match to TRBD2. The receptor was derived from a human donor with alopecia areata. The chain's CDR3 is CASSIGSGMGQFF. CDR3 DNA sequence: TGTGCCAGTAGTATCGGTAGCGGGATGGGGCAGTTCTTC. Supplemented by reference TRBV19 and TRBJ2-1, the full variable domain reads DGGITQSPKYLFRKEGQNVTLSCEQNLNHDAMYWYRQDPGQGLRLIYYSQIVNDFQKGDIAEGYSVSREKKESFPLTVTSAQKNPTAFYLCASSIGSGMGQFFGPGTRLTVL.